The T cell receptor (beta chain) under discussion was sequenced for a study of cytomegalovirus exposure and HLA in healthy donors. Notes on the study in general: Cytomegalovirus association was listed for 150 or so TCR beta chains. Some highly shared sequence variants likely arose as a pipeline artifact. Among immune exposure information, only CMV serostatus was available. Common viral pathogens seemed to be connected with several of the most significant clusters, according to a later analysis.

The CDR3 spans 16 residues. CDR1 is MNHEY and CDR2 is SMNVEV in the germline V gene (reference sequence). Trimming cost V 0 bases and J 4 bases; bases outside gene matches: 8. As to this clone: Antigen specificity is unknown.

13 Jbeta primers and 60 Vbeta primers were used for the PCR. Using immunoSEQ multiplex PCR, the repertoire was profiled, and TCRdb retains in-frame clones only, with some absent. The repertoire holds some 160,000 clones, with approximately 80% as singletons. The sample comprised PBMCs. The TCR originated in a man aged 50 or older in good health and CMV-seropositive. This chain connects TRBV27 to TRBJ1-2; TRBD1 matches at 7 bases. This CDR3 reads CASSLSRQGNSYGYTF. The DNA for the CDR3 is TGTGCCAGCAGTTTATCCCGACAGGGAAACTCCTATGGCTACACCTTC.